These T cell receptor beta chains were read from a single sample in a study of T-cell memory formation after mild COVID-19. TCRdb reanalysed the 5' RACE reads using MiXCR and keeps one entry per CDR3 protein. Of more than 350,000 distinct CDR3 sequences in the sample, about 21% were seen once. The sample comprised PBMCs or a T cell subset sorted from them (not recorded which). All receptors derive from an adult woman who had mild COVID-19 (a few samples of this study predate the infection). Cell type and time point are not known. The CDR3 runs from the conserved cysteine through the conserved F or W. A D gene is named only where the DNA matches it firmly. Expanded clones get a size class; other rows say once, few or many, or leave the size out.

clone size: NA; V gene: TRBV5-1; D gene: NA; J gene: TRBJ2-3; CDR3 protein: CASSLATAKSMNTQYF; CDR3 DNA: TGCGCCAGCAGCTTGGCCACAGCAAAAAGCATGAATACGCAGTATTTT
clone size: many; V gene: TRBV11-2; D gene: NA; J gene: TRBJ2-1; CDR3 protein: CASSLVTGADNEQFF; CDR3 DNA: TGTGCCAGCAGCTTAGTTACCGGGGCCGACAATGAGCAGTTCTTC
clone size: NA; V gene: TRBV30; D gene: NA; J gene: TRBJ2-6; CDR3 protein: CAHGRYGANVLTF; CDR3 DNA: TGTGCCCACGGACGGTACGGGGCCAACGTCCTGACTTTC
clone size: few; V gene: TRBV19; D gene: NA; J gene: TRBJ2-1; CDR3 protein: CASKASRGLIEQFF; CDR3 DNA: TGTGCCAGTAAGGCTAGCAGAGGCCTTATTGAGCAGTTCTTC
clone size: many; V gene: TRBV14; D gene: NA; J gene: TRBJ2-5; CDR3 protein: CASSQDSRETQYF; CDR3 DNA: TGTGCCAGCAGCCAGGACAGTCGAGAGACCCAGTACTTC
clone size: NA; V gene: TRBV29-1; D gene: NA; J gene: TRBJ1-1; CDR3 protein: CSATDRMNTEAFF; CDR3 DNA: TGCAGCGCCACAGACAGAATGAACACTGAAGCTTTCTTT
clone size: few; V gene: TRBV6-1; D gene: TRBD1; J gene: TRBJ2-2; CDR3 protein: CAGSRDRAGELFF; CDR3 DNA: TGTGCCGGGTCCCGGGACAGGGCCGGGGAGCTGTTTTTT
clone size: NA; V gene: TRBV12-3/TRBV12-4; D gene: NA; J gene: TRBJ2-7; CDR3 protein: CASSLRQIIHEQYF; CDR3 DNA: TGTGCCAGCAGTTTAAGACAGATTATCCACGAGCAGTACTTC
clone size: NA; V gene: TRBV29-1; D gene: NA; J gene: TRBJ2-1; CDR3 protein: CSVAGTTPYNEQFF; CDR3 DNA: TGCAGCGTTGCCGGGACAACGCCCTACAATGAGCAGTTCTTC
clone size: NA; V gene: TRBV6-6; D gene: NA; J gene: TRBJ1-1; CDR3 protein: CASSYSGENTEAFF; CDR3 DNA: TGTGCCAGCAGTTACTCTGGAGAGAACACTGAAGCTTTCTTT
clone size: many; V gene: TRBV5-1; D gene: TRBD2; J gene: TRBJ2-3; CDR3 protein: CASSLGTSGDTQYF; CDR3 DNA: TGCGCCAGCAGCTTAGGGACTAGCGGTGATACGCAGTATTTT
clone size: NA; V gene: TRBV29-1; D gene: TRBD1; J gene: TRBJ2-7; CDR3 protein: CSVAPGQGYEQYF; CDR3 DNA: TGCAGCGTTGCGCCGGGACAGGGTTACGAGCAGTACTTC
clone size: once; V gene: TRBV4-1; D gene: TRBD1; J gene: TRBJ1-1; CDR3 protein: CASSQVAGGGRAFF; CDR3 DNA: TGCGCCAGCAGCCAAGTCGCAGGGGGCGGGAGAGCTTTCTTT
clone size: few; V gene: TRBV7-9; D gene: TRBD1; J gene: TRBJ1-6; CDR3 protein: CASSLFAAGGVLRTNSPLHF; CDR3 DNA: TGTGCCAGCAGCTTATTTGCGGCAGGGGGCGTATTGAGGACTAATTCACCCCTCCACTTT
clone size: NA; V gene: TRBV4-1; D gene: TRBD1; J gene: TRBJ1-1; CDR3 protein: CASSQDGSGGAAEAFF; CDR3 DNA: TGCGCCAGCAGCCAAGATGGGTCAGGGGGCGCGGCTGAAGCTTTCTTT
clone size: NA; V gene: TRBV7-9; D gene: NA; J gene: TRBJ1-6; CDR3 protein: CASSPMGRGGSPLHF; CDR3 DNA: TGTGCCAGCAGCCCGATGGGCAGGGGAGGGTCACCCCTCCACTTT
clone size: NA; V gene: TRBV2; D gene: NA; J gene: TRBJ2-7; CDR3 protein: CAFRGQTYYEQYF; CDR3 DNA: TGTGCCTTTCGCGGGCAGACCTACTACGAGCAGTACTTC
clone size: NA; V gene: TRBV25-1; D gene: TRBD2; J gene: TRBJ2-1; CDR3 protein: CASSEWGLADNEQFF; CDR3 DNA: TGTGCCAGCAGTGAATGGGGACTAGCGGACAATGAGCAGTTCTTC
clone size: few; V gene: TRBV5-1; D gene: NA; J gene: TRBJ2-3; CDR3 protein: CASKGLNTDTQYF; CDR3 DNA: TGCGCCAGCAAGGGACTTAACACAGATACGCAGTATTTT
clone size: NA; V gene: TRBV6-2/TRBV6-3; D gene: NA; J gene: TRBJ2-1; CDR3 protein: CASSSHNEQFF; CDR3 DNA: TGTGCCAGCAGTTCTCACAATGAGCAGTTCTTC
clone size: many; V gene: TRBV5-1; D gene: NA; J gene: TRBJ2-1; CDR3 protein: CASSFDSPGHNEQFF; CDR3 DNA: TGCGCCAGCAGCTTCGACAGCCCAGGGCACAATGAGCAGTTCTTC
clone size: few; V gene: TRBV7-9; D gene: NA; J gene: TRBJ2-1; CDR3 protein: CASSLVLSSGLEQFF; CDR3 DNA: TGTGCCAGCAGCTTAGTTTTGTCTTCGGGTCTTGAGCAGTTCTTC
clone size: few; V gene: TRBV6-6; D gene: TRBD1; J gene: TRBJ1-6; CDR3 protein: CATRPGRGRAYNSPLHF; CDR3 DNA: TGTGCCACCCGACCCGGGAGGGGGCGAGCCTATAATTCACCCCTCCACTTT
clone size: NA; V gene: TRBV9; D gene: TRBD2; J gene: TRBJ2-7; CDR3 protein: CASSVPSGGIPLYEQYF; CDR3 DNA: TGTGCCAGCAGCGTCCCTAGCGGGGGGATCCCCCTCTACGAGCAGTACTTC
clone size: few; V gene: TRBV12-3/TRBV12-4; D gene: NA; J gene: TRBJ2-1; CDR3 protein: CASTNVNEQFF; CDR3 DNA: TGTGCCAGCACAAACGTCAATGAGCAGTTCTTC
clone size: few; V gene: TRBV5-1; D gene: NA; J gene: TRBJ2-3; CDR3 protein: CASSLVGVGTDTQYF; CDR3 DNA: TGCGCCAGCAGCTTGGTCGGGGTAGGCACAGATACGCAGTATTTT
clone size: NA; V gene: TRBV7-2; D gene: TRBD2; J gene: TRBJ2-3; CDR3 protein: CASRLAPNTDTQYF; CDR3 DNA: TGTGCCAGTCGACTAGCTCCTAACACAGATACGCAGTATTTT
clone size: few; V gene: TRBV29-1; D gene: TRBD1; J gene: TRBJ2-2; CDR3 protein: CSVVSQGGTGELFF; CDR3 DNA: TGCAGCGTTGTCTCACAGGGGGGCACCGGGGAGCTGTTTTTT
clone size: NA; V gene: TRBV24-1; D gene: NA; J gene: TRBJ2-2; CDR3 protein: CATAGVPNTGELFF; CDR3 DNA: TGTGCCACAGCCGGGGTACCGAACACCGGGGAGCTGTTTTTT
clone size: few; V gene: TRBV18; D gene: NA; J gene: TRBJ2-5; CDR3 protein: CASSPTVELTQYF; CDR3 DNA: TGTGCCAGCTCACCGACGGTGGAGCTGACCCAGTACTTC
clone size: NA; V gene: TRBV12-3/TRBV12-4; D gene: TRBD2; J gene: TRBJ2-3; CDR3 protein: CASSLGVSGGMSDTQYF; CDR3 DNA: TGTGCCAGCAGTTTAGGGGTTAGCGGGGGGATGTCAGATACGCAGTATTTT
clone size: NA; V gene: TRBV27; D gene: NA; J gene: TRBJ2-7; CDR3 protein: CASSFRQNYEQYF; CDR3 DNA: TGTGCCAGCAGTTTTAGACAGAACTACGAGCAGTACTTC
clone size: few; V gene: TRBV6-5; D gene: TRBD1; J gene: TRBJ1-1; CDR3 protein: CASSQGAGAFF; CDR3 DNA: TGTGCCAGCAGCCAGGGGGCCGGAGCTTTCTTT
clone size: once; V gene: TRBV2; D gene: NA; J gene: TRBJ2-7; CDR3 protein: CASSEGLVVYEQYF; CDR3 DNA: TGTGCCAGCAGTGAGGGTTTGGTAGTCTACGAGCAGTACTTC
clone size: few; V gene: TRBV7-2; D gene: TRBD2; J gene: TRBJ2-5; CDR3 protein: CASSGGVSGRETQYF; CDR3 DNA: TGTGCCAGCAGCGGAGGGGTTAGCGGGCGGGAGACCCAGTACTTC
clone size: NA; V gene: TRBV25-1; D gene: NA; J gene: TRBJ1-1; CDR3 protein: CASSEWGSPEAFF; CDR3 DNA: TGTGCCAGCAGTGAATGGGGCAGCCCTGAAGCTTTCTTT
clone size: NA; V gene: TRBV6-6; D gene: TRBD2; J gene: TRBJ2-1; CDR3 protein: CASSYSSWRGVYNEQFF; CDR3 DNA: TGTGCCAGCAGTTACTCGAGTTGGCGGGGGGTCTACAATGAGCAGTTCTTC
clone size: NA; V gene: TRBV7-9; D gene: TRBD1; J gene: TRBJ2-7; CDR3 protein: CASSPPTGTGTYEQYF; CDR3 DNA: TGTGCCAGCAGCCCCCCCACCGGGACAGGAACCTACGAGCAGTACTTC
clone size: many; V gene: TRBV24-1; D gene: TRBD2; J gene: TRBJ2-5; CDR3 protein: CATSSGRARKTQYF; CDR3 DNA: TGTGCCACCTCTAGCGGGAGGGCCCGGAAGACCCAGTACTTC
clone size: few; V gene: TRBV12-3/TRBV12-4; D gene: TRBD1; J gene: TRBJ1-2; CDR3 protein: CASTSDRGLYGYTF; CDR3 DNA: TGTGCCAGCACCTCGGACAGGGGCCTCTATGGCTACACCTTC
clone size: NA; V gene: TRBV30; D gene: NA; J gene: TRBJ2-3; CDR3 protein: CAWRPRVRPTDTQYF; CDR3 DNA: TGTGCCTGGAGGCCGCGGGTGCGACCCACAGATACGCAGTATTTT
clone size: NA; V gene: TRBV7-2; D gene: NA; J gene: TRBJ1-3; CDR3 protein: CASSLRYALSGNTIYF; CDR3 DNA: TGTGCCAGCAGCCTTCGTTATGCACTCTCTGGAAACACCATATATTTT
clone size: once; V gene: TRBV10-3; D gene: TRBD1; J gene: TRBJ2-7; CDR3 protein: CAIRASTGGYEQYF; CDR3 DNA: TGTGCCATCAGAGCTTCGACAGGGGGCTACGAGCAGTACTTC
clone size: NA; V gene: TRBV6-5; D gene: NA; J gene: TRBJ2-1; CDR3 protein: CASRSYGSHVYNEQFF; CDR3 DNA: TGTGCCAGCAGGTCATACGGGTCCCATGTCTACAATGAGCAGTTCTTC
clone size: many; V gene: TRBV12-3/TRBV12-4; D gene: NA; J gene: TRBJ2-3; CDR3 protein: CASSSLKFGTETVSSTDTQYF; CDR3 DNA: TGTGCCAGCAGCAGTTTAAAATTCGGGACGGAGACCGTCTCTAGCACAGATACGCAGTATTTT
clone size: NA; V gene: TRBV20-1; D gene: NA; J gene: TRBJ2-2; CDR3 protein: CSGMDPNTGELFF; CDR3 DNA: TGCAGTGGCATGGACCCGAACACCGGGGAGCTGTTTTTT
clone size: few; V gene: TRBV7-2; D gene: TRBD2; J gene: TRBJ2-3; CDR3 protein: CASSQVSGIGADTQYF; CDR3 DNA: TGTGCCAGCAGCCAAGTTAGCGGGATAGGGGCAGATACGCAGTATTTT
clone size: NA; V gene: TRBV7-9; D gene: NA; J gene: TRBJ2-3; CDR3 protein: CASTPTDARNTQYF; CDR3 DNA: TGTGCCAGCACCCCGACGGATGCGAGGAATACGCAGTATTTT
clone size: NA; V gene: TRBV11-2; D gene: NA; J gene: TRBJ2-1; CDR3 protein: CASSLADRRDEQFF; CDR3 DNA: TGTGCCAGCAGCTTAGCGGACCGGAGGGATGAGCAGTTCTTC